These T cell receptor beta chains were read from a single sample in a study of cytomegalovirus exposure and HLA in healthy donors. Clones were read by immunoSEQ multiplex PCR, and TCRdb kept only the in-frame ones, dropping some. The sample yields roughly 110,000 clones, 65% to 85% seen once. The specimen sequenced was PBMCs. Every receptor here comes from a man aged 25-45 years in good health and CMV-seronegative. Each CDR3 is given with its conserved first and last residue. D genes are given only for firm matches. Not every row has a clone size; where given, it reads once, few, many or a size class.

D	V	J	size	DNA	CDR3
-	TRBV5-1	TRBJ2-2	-	TGCGCCAGCAGCTGGGCCGGCAGGGCAAACACCGGGGAGCTGTTTTTT	CASSWAGRANTGELFF
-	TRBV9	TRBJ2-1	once	TGTGCCAGCAGCGTAGATGTAAATGAGCAGTTCTTC	CASSVDVNEQFF
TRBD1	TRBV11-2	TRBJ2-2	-	TGTGCCAGCAGTTACTCAGGGGGCCGGGAGCTGTTTTTT	CASSYSGGRELFF
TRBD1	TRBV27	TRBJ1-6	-	TGTGCCAGCAGCCGGGACAGAACTTCACCCCTCCACTTT	CASSRDRTSPLHF
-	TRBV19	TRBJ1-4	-	TGTGCCAGTAGCGGACTCGGGAATGAAAAACTGTTTTTT	CASSGLGNEKLFF
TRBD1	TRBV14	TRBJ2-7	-	TGTGCCAGCAGCCCCGACAGGGTGACCTACGAGCAGTACTTC	CASSPDRVTYEQYF
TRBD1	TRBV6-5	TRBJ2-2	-	TGTGCCAGCAGTCCCGACAGGGCAAACACCGGGGAGCTGTTTTTT	CASSPDRANTGELFF
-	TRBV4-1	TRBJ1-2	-	TGCGCCAGCAGCCAGTTTCAATACGCCGGAGCTAACTATGGCTACACCTTC	CASSQFQYAGANYGYTF
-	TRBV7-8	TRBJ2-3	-	TGTGCCAGCAGCTTAGTGCCCAGACAAGATACGCAGTATTTT	CASSLVPRQDTQYF
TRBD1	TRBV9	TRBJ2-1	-	TGTGCCAGCAGCGCGGACAGGGCAGCCTACAATGAGCAGTTCTTC	CASSADRAAYNEQFF
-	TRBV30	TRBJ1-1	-	TGTGCCTGGAGTCGGGATCCCCCTGAAGCTTTCTTT	CAWSRDPPEAFF
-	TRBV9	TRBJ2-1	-	TGTGCCAGCAGCGTAGGAAGTGGGGCTCATGAGCAGTTCTTC	CASSVGSGAHEQFF
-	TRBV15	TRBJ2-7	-	TGTGCCACCAGCAGAGATCGGTTTGAGTTACCCGACGAGCAGTACTTC	CATSRDRFELPDEQYF
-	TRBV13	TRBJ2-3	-	TGTGCCAGCAGCGGGCTTCCCACAGATACGCAGTATTTT	CASSGLPTDTQYF
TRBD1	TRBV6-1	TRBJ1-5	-	TGTGCCAGCAGTACCGACAGGGGCCCCGGGGCCCAGCATTTT	CASSTDRGPGAQHF
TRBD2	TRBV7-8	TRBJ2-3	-	TGTGCCAGCACCGGACTAGCGGGAGTTGGCGCAGATACGCAGTATTTT	CASTGLAGVGADTQYF
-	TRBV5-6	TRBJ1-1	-	TGTGCCAGCAGCTTGTATGAGGGTTTCGCTTTCTTT	CASSLYEGFAFF
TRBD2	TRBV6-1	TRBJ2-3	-	TGTGCCAGCAGTGGACTAGCGGGTCGCGCAGATACGCAGTATTTT	CASSGLAGRADTQYF
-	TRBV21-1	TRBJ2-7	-	TGTGCCAGCAGCAAAGCCGGGACTAGCGGGGATAGCTCCTACGAGCAGTACTTC	CASSKAGTSGDSSYEQYF
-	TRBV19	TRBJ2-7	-	TGTGCCAGTAGTATGGGCCCGGGGAGCTCCTACGAGCAGTACTTC	CASSMGPGSSYEQYF
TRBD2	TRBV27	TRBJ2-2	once	TGTGCCAGCAGTTTTCGGACTAGCGGGGGGGGGAACACCGGGGAGCTGTTTTTT	CASSFRTSGGGNTGELFF
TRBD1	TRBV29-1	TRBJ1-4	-	TGCAGCGGAGGACAGGGAAGGGAAAAACTGTTTTTT	CSGGQGREKLFF
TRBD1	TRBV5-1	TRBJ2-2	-	TGCGCCAGCAGCTCCGGGACAGGGTACACCGGGGAGCTGTTTTTT	CASSSGTGYTGELFF
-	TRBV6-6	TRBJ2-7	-	TGTGCCAGCAGTTACGGGCAGGGTAGCGAGCAGTACTTC	CASSYGQGSEQYF